Listed here are 5 T cell receptor beta chains from one sample, sequenced in a study of control samples from healthy donors and cancer patients. Repertoires were generated with immunoSEQ multiplex PCR, while TCRdb's copy carries only in-frame clones and drops some. Found here are some 100,000 clones, 86% of them singletons; the top ten hold over 0.95%. Sequencing was carried out using blood. The source is a woman between 45 and 60 years old in good health.

V is TRBV7-9 and J is TRBJ2-7; no clear D. The CDR3 sequence is 14 residues long. V dropped 1 base and J dropped 2 bases, with 9 bases sitting between them. The germline V gene encodes CDR1 SEHNR and CDR2 FQNEAQ (reference sequence). CDR3 residues: CASSLVSVPYEQYF. CDR3 DNA sequence: TGTGCCAGCAGCTTAGTGTCGGTTCCCTACGAGCAGTACTTC.

The genes are TRBV19 and TRBJ1-2; D possibly corresponds to TRBD1 (5 bases). This CDR3 is 12 amino acids long. V was trimmed by 3 bases and J by 14 bases, leaving 16 bases between them. CDR1 and CDR2 from the germline V gene are LNHDA and SQIVND (reference sequence). In nucleotides, the CDR3 is TGTGCCAGTAGTATGGTTCGGCAGGGTAGGACCTTC. Translated: CASSMVRQGRTF.

The J gene is TRBJ2-1, the V gene TRBV29-1; no definite D call. Germline V lookup: CDR1 SQVTM, CDR2 ANQGSEA. The ends were cut back, 2 bases at V and 8 bases at J, with 10 bases in the middle. The length of the CDR3 is 12 residues. DNA of the CDR3: TGCAGCGTTGAATGGCGTCAGGATGAGCAGTTCTTC. Translation gives CSVEWRQDEQFF.

This clone was detected only a few times. J is TRBJ2-3 and V is TRBV6-4; perhaps TRBD1 as D (5 bases). The ends were cut back, 4 bases at V and 0 bases at J, with 8 bases in the middle. The CDR3 extends over 14 amino acids. Germline-derived CDR1 and CDR2 are MRHNA and SNTAGT. CDR3 amino acids: CASSGGGSTDTQYF. The CDR3 nucleotides are TGTGCCAGCAGTGGGGGCGGCAGCACAGATACGCAGTATTTT.

V is TRBV11-2 and J is TRBJ2-1; TRBD2 aligns across 15 bases. From germline, CDR1 is SGHAT and CDR2 FQNNGV. V dropped 4 bases and J dropped 7; count of bases not matched to a gene: 5. The CDR3 is 16 amino acids. In DNA, the CDR3 is TGTGCCAGCAGCTCTGGACTAGCGGGAGGGCAGAATGAGCAGTTCTTC. This encodes CASSSGLAGGQNEQFF.